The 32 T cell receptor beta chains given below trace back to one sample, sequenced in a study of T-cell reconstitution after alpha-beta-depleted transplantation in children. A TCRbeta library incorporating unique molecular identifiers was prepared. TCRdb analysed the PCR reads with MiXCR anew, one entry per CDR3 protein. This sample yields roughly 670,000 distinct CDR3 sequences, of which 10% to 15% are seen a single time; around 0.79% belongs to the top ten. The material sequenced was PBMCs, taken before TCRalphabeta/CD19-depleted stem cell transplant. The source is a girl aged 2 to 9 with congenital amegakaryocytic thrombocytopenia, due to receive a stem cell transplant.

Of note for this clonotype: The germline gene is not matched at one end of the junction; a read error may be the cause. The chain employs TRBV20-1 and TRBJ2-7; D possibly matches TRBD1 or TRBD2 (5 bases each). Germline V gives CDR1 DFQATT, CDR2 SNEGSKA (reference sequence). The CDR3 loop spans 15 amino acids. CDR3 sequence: CSARDPGGRGAEQSF. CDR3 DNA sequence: TGCAGTGCTAGAGATCCTGGCGGGCGAGGGGCTGAGCAGTCCTTC.

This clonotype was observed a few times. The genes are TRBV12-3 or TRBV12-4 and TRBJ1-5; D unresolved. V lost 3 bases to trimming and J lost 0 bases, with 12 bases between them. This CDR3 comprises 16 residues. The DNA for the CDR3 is TGTGCCAGCAGTTTCGGGGATCGTTATAGCAATCAGCCCCAGCATTTT. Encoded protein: CASSFGDRYSNQPQHF.

CDR3 coding DNA: TGTGCCAGCAGCCCAAAGACCGGGACAGGGGACTCCTACGAGCAGTACTTC. The encoded protein is CASSPKTGTGDSYEQYF. The chain combines TRBV3-1 with TRBJ2-7, with 10 bases aligning to TRBD1. This CDR3 has 17 amino acids. Per the germline V gene, CDR1 is LGHDT and CDR2 is YNNKEL (reference sequence). Trimming cost V 4 bases and J 0 bases; bases outside gene matches: 9.

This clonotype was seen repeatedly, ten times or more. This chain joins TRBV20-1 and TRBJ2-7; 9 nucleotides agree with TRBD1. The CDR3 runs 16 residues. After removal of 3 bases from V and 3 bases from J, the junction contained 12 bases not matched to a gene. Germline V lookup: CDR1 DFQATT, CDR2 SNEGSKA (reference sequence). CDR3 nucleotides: TGCAGTGCTAGGGACTTACAGGGGGCACAGTTCTACGAGCAGTACTTC. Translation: CSARDLQGAQFYEQYF.

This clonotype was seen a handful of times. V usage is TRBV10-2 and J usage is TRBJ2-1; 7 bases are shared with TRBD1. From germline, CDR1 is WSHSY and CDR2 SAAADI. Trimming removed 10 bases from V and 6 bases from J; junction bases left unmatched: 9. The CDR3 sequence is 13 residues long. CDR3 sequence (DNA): TGCGCCATCGCACAGGGGAAATCCAATGAGCAGTTCTTC. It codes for CAIAQGKSNEQFF.

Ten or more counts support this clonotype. CDR3 in amino acids: CSVDSGPNTGELFF. The CDR3 DNA reads TGCAGCGTTGATAGCGGTCCGAACACCGGGGAGCTGTTTTTT. This chain links TRBV29-1 with TRBJ2-2; D may be TRBD2 (6 bases). V dropped 3 bases and J dropped 0 bases, with 8 bases sitting between them. Germline assignment: CDR1 SQVTM and CDR2 ANQGSEA. The CDR3 extends over 14 amino acids.

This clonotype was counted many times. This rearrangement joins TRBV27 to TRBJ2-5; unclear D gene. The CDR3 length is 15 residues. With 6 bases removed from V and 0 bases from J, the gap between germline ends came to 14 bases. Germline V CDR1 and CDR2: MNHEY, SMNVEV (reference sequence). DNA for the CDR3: TGTGCCAGCAGACCCACTTCAAGTTACCAAGAGACCCAGTACTTC. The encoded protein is CASRPTSSYQETQYF.

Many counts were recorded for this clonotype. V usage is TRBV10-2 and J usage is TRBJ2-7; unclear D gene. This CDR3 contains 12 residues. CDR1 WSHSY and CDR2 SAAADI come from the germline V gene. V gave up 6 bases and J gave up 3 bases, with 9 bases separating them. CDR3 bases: TGCGCCAGCAGCGCGGCTTTCTACGAGCAGTACTTC. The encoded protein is CASSAAFYEQYF.

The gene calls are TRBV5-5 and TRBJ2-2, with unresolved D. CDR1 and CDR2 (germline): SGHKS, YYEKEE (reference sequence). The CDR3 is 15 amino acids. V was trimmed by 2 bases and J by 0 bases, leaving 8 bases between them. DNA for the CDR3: TGTGCCAGCAGCTTCCTAGGTTCGAACACCGGGGAGCTGTTTTTT. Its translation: CASSFLGSNTGELFF.

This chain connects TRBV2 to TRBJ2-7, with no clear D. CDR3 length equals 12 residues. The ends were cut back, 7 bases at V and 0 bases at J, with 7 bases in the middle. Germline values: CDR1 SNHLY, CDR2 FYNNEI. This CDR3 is CASTGYSYEQYF. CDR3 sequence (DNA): TGTGCCAGCACGGGCTACTCCTACGAGCAGTACTTC.

CDR3 in DNA: TGCAGCGTTGAACGACAGGGGCGATACGAGCAGTACTTC. Its translation is CSVERQGRYEQYF. The chain uses TRBV29-1 and TRBJ2-7, with 8 bases aligning to TRBD1. Trimming at V came to 2 bases and at J to 4 bases, leaving 4 bases not matched to a gene. CDR1 and CDR2 (germline): SQVTM, ANQGSEA. The length of the CDR3 is 13 residues.

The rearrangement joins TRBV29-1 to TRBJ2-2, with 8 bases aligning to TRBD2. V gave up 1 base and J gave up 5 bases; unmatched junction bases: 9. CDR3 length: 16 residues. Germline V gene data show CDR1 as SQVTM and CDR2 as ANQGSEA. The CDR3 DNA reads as TGCAGCGTTGAAGTTACGGGAGGGCCGGGGACCGGGGAGCTGTTTTTT. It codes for CSVEVTGGPGTGELFF.

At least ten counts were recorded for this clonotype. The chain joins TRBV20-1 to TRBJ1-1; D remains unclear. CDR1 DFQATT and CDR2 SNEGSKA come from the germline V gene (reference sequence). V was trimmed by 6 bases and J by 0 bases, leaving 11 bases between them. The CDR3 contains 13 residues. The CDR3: CSAETNVNTEAFF. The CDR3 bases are TGCAGTGCGGAAACCAACGTGAACACTGAAGCTTTCTTT.

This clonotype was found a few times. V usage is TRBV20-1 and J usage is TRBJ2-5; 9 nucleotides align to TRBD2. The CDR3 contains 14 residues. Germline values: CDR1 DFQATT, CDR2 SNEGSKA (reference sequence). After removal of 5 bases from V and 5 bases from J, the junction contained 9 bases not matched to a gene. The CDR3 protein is CSAVIAGVVETQYF. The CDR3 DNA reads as TGCAGTGCTGTAATAGCGGGAGTCGTGGAGACCCAGTACTTC.

CDR3 coding DNA: TGTGCCAGCAGTAAACAGGTGGTATTGAATCAGCCCCAGCATTTT. This gives the protein CASSKQVVLNQPQHF. V usage is TRBV28 and J usage is TRBJ1-5; tentative D call: TRBD1 (5 bases). V shed 5 bases and J shed 4 bases, with 15 bases lying between them. Germline V gene data show CDR1 as MDHEN and CDR2 as SYDVKM. The CDR3 has 15 residues.

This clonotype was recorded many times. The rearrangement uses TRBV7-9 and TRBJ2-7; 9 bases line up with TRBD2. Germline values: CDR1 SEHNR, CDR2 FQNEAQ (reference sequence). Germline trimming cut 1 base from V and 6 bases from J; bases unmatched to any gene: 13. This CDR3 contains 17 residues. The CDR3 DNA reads TGTGCCAGCAGCTTAGAGCAGCTAGCGGGATTTATTAGCGAGCAGTACTTC. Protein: CASSLEQLAGFISEQYF.

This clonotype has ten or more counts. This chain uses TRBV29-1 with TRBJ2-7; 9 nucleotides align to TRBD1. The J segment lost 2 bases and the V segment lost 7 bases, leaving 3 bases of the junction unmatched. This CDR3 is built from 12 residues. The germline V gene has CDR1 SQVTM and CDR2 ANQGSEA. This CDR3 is CSARTGAYEQYF. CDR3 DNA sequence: TGCAGCGCCCGGACAGGGGCCTACGAGCAGTACTTC.

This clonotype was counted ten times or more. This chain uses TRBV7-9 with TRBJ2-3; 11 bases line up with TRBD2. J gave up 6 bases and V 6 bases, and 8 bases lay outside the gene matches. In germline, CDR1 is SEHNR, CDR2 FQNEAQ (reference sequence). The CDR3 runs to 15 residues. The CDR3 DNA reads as TGTGCCAGCAGAGGGACTAGCGGATATTTGGATACGCAGTATTTT. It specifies CASRGTSGYLDTQYF.

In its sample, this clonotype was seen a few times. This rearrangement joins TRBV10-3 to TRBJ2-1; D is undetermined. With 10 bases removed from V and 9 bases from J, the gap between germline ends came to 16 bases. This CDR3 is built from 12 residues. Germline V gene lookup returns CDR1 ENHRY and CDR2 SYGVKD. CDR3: CATEKQAGEQFF. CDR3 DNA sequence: TGTGCCACTGAGAAGCAGGCCGGTGAGCAGTTCTTC.

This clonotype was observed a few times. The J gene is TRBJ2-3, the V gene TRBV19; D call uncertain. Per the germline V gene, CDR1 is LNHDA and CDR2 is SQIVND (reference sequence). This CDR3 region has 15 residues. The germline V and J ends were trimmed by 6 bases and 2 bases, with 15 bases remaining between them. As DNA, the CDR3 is TGTGCCAGTAGCTTCGGAGATACTTTCACAGATACGCAGTATTTT. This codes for CASSFGDTFTDTQYF.

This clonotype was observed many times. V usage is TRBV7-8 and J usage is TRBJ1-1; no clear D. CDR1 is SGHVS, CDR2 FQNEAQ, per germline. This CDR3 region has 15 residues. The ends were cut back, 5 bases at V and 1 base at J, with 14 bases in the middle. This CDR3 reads CASSPFTGPNTEAFF. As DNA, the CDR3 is TGTGCCAGCAGCCCCTTCACTGGACCGAACACTGAAGCTTTCTTT.

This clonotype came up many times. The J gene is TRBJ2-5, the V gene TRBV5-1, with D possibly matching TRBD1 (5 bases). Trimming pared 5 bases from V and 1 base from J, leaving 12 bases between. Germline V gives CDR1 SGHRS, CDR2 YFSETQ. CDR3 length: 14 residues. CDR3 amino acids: CASRWVDSQETQYF. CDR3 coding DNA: TGCGCCAGCAGATGGGTCGACAGCCAAGAGACCCAGTACTTC.

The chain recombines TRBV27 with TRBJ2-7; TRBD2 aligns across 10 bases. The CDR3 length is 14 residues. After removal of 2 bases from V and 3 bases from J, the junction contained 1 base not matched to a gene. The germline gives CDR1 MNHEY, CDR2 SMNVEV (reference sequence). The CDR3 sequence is CASSLKREGYEQYF. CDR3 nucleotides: TGTGCCAGCAGTTTAAAGCGGGAGGGCTACGAGCAGTACTTC.

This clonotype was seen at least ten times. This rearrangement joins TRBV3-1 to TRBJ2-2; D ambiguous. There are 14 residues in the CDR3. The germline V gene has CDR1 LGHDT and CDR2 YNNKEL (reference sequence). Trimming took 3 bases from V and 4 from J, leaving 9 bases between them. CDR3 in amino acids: CASSHLLTTGELFF. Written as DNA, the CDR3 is TGTGCCAGCAGCCACCTTCTGACCACCGGGGAGCTGTTTTTT.

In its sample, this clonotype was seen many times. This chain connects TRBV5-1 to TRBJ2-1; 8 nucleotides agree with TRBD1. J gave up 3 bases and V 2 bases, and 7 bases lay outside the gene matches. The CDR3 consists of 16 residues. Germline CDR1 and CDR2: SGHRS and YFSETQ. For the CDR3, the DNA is TGCGCCAGCAGCTTACAGGGGGAGGTTCGCTACAATGAGCAGTTCTTC. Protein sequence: CASSLQGEVRYNEQFF.

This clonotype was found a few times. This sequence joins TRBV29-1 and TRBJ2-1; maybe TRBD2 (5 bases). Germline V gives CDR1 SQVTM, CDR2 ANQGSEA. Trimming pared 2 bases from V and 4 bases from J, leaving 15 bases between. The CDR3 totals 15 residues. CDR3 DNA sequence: TGCAGCGTTGAACTCGATGAGGGCAAATACAATGAGCAGTTCTTC. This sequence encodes CSVELDEGKYNEQFF.

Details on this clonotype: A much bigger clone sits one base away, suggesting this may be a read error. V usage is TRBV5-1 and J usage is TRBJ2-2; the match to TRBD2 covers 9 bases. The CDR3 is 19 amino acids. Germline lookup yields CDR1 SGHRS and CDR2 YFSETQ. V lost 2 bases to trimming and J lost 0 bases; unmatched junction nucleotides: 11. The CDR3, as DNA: TGCGCCAGCAGCTTCGGACTAGCGCGAACAACCGCGAACACCGGGGAGCTGTTTTTT. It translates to CASSFGLARTTANTGELFF.

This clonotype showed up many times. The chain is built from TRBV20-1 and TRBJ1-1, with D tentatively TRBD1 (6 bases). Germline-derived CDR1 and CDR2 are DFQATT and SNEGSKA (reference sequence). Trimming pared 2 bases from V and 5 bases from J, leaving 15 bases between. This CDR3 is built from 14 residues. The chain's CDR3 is CSARKLRGSTEAFF. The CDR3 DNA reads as TGCAGTGCTAGAAAGCTCAGGGGTTCGACTGAAGCTTTCTTT.

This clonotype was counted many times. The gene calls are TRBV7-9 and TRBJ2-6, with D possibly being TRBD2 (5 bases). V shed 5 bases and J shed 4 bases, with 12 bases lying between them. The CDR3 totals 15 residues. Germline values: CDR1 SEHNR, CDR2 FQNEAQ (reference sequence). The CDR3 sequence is CASSPSEGGANVLTF. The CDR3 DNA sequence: TGTGCCAGCAGCCCGAGTGAGGGCGGGGCCAACGTCCTGACTTTC.

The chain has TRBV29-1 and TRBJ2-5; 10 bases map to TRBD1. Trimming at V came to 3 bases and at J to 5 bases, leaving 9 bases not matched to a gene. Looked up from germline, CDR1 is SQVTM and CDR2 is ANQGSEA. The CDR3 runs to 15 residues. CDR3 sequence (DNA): TGCAGCGTTGAGGGTTCCGACAGGGGGCTTGAGACCCAGTACTTC. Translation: CSVEGSDRGLETQYF.

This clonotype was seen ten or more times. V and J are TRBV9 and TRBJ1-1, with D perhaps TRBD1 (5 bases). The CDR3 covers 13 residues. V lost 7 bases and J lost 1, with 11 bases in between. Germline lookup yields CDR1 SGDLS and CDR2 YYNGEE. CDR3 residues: CASSGRGNTEAFF. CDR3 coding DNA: TGTGCCAGCTCAGGGAGGGGGAACACTGAAGCTTTCTTT.

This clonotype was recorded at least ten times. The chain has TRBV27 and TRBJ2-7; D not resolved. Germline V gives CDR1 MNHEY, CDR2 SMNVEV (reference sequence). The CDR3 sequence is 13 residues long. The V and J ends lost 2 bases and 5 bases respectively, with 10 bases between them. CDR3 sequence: CASSLGWEHEQYF. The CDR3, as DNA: TGTGCCAGCAGTTTAGGTTGGGAACACGAGCAGTACTTC.